This T cell receptor beta chain was sequenced in a study of neoadjuvant anti-PD-1 for oral cavity cancer. Study information: Patients mostly received three to four biweekly nivolumab doses at 3 mg/kg before surgery. Patients without progression received a fourth nivolumab dose around day 43, then surgical resection on days 50-56. General study points: Higher pretreatment blood Treg/Th17 ratios correlated with higher pretreatment blood and lower post-treatment tumor TCRbeta clonality.

Looked up from germline, CDR1 is MNHNY and CDR2 is SVGAGI (reference sequence). The CDR3 extends over 16 amino acids. The V end lost 7 bases, the J end lost 4 bases, and 20 bases lay between the germline ends. Time point in this sample: after neoadjuvant nivolumab, at surgical resection. Here immunoSEQ multiplex PCR was the method, and the copy in TCRdb shows in-frame clones only, minus some. The data show some 14,000 clones, with roughly 74% seen just once and around 3% held by the top ten. Worth noting for this clone: Its specificity is not known.

The clonotype was recovered from a person between 40 and 80 years old with oral cavity squamous cell carcinoma. The V call is TRBV6-6, the J call TRBJ2-1; the D gene is possibly TRBD2 (6 bases). The sample consisted of PBMCs, taken after nivolumab (anti-PD-1) treatment. This chain's CDR3 is CASTPAGLGLYNEQFF. CDR3 sequence (DNA): TGTGCCAGCACCCCGGCGGGGTTGGGGCTATACAATGAGCAGTTCTTC.